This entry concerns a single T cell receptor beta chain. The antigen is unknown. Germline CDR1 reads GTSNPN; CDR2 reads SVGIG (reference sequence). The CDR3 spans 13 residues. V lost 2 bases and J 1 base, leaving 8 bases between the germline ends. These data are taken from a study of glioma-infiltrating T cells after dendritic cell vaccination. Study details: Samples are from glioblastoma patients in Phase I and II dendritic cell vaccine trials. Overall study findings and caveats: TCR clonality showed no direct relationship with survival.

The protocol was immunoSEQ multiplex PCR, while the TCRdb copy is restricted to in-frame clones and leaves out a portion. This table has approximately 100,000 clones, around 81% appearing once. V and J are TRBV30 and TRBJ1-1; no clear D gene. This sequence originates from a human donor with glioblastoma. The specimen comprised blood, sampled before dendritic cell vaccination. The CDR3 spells CAWSPTENTEAFF. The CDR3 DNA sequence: TGTGCCTGGAGTCCTACAGAGAACACTGAAGCTTTCTTT.